What follows describes a single T cell receptor beta chain. This sample was included in a study of T cells after yellow fever vaccination. Study context: Each low-cell-number fraction was prepared by means of SMART-Seq v4 Ultra Low Input.

This CDR3 comprises 15 residues. Trimming took 2 bases from V and 4 from J; bases not matched to a gene: 3. Germline V lookup: CDR1 PRHDT, CDR2 FYEKMQ (reference sequence). Researchers made TCR cDNA using 5'RACE template switching, and this step added a universal primer site and UMIs. TCRdb independently ran MiXCR on the 5' RACE reads; one entry per CDR3 protein. The sample has just over 250,000 distinct CDR3 sequences, roughly 5% seen once; the top ten hold 3% to 4%. Sequenced material: CD4+ T cells sorted from PBMCs, taken on the day of the yellow fever booster vaccination. The receptor was derived from a man younger than 35 who received the YFV17D yellow fever vaccine. This chain joins TRBV13 and TRBJ2-3, with 10 bases identical to TRBD2. CDR3 sequence: CASSLTSGMPDTQYF. The CDR3 DNA reads TGTGCCAGCAGCTTAACTAGCGGGATGCCAGATACGCAGTATTTT.